A single sample gave rise to the 2 T cell receptor beta chains below, sequenced in a study of blood T cell repertoires in COVID-19. The assay was immunoSEQ multiplex PCR, and TCRdb's table has in-frame clones only and misses some. Of roughly 120,000 clones in the sample, approximately 80% were seen once. Sequencing was carried out using peripheral blood. The receptors were gathered from a man in his fifties with acute or convalescent COVID-19.

The rearrangement links TRBV19 to TRBJ2-1; D is perhaps TRBD1 (5 bases). The germline V gene encodes CDR1 LNHDA and CDR2 SQIVND (reference sequence). Deletions cut 6 bases from V and 7 bases from J, with 13 bases between. The length of the CDR3 is 13 residues. CDR3 in DNA: TGTGCCAGTAGGCGACAGATTGAAAATGAGCAGTTCTTC. This codes for CASRRQIENEQFF. Drawing the rest from reference TRBV19 and TRBJ2-1, the complete variable domain is DGGITQSPKYLFRKEGQNVTLSCEQNLNHDAMYWYRQDPGQGLRLIYYSQIVNDFQKGDIAEGYSVSREKKESFPLTVTSAQKNPTAFYLCASRRQIENEQFFGPGTRLTVL.

V usage is TRBV19 and J usage is TRBJ1-2; D might be TRBD1 (6 bases). Per the germline V gene, CDR1 is LNHDA and CDR2 is SQIVND (reference sequence). The CDR3 sequence is 15 residues long. V dropped 3 bases and J dropped 5 bases, with 16 bases sitting between them. CDR3 nucleotide sequence: TGTGCCAGTAGTATGGCAGGGGAGAAGTTATATGGCTACACCTTC. Encoded protein: CASSMAGEKLYGYTF.